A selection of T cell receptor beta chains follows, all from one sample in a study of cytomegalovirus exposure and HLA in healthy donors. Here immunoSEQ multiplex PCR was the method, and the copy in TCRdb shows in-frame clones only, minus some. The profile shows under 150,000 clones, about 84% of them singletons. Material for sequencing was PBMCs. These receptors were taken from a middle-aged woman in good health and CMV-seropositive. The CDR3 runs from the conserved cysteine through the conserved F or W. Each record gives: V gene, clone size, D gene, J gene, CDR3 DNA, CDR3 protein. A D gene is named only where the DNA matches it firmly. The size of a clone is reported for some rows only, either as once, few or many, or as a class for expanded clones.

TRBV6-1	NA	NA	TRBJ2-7	TGTGCCAGCAGGCTAGCGACCTACGAGCAGTACTTC	CASRLATYEQYF
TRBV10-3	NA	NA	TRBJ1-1	TGTGCCATCAGGCAACAGGAGAACACTGAAGCTTTCTTT	CAIRQQENTEAFF
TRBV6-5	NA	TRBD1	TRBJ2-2	TGTGCCAGCAGTTACGACGGACAGGCGAACACCGGGGAGCTGTTTTTT	CASSYDGQANTGELFF
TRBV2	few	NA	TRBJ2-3	TGTGCCAGCCATCGGGGGGCGCAAACAGATACGCAGTATTTT	CASHRGAQTDTQYF
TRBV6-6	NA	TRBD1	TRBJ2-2	TGTGCCAGCAGCCCCCCGGGACAGGGGAACACCGGGGAGCTGTTTTTT	CASSPPGQGNTGELFF
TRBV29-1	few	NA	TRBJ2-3	TGCAGCGTTGCCAAAGATACGCAGTATTTT	CSVAKDTQYF
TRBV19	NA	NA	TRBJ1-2	TGTGCCAGTAGCGAGGGGAGGTATGGCTACACCTTC	CASSEGRYGYTF
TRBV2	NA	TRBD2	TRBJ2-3	TGTGCCAGCAGTGAAGCTTTCCAGACTAGCGGGAAATCAGATACGCAGTATTTT	CASSEAFQTSGKSDTQYF
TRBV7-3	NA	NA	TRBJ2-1	TGTGCCAGCAGTACCCGACGCTGCCTGGACTTCACTTCAAGCTCCTACAATGAGCAGTTCTTC	CASSTRRCLDFTSSSYNEQFF
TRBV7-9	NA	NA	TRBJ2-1	TGTGCCAGCACCTTCCGATCAGCGCGCGATGAGCAGTTCTTC	CASTFRSARDEQFF
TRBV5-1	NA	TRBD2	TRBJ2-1	TGCGCCAGCAGCTCCCTACCGGGACTAGCGGGGAGCTCCTACAATGAGCAGTTCTTC	CASSSLPGLAGSSYNEQFF
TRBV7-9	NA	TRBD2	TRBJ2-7	TGTTCCAGCAGCTTAGGGACTAGCGGCTACGAGCAGTACTTC	CSSSLGTSGYEQYF
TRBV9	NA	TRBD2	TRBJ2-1	TGTGCCAGCGGCAAGCGGTTAGAGGCGGGAGCGGCCTACAATGAGCAGTTCTTC	CASGKRLEAGAAYNEQFF
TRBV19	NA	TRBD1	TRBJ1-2	TGTGCCAGTAGTTCCCGACAGGGGGCGGATGGCTACACCTTC	CASSSRQGADGYTF
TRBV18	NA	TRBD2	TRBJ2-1	TGTGCCAGCTCCCCCTTTACCGTGATCGGGGGGGCTTCCTACAATGAGCAGTTCTTC	CASSPFTVIGGASYNEQFF
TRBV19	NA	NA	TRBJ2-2	TGTGCCAGTAGTTCGGGACAGGGGCGGGGGGGCGCCGGGGAGCTGTTTTTT	CASSSGQGRGGAGELFF
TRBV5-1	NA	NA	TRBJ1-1	TGCGCCAGCAGCTTGGCCCAGGTTAACACTGAAGCTTTCTTT	CASSLAQVNTEAFF
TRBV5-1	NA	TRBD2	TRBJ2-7	TGCGCCAGCAGCTTGATAGCGGGAGTATTAACCTACGAGCAGTACTTC	CASSLIAGVLTYEQYF
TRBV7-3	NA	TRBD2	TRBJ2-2	TGTGCCAGCAGCTTACTAGCGGGAATCCCCGCCGGGGAGCTGTTTTTT	CASSLLAGIPAGELFF
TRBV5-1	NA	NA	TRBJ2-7	TGCGCCAGCAGCTTGGCCGTGTCGAACAGTGCCCCCTACGAGCAGTACTTC	CASSLAVSNSAPYEQYF
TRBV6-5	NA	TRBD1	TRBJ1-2	TGTGCCAGCAGTCCAGGGGCCGGGACAGGCTCTGGCTACACCTTC	CASSPGAGTGSGYTF
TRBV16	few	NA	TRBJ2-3	TGTGCCAGCAGCCCGTCCACAGATACGCAGTATTTT	CASSPSTDTQYF